The next 22 T cell receptor beta chains were all read from a single sample in a study of molecular identifiers for immune sequencing clone quantification. TCRdb processed the PCR reads anew with MiXCR; each CDR3 protein has one entry. The data contain about 320,000 distinct CDR3 sequences, 20% to 25% of them singletons. The source material was naive CD8+ T cells from blood, with Jurkat cell RNA spiked in. Sample subset: FACS-sorted CD8+CD4-CCR7+CD45RA+ naive T cells. Receptor source: a human donor in good health. Some libraries in this study had Jurkat cell RNA spiked in.

The table lists this clonotype with many counts. V and J are TRBV7-9 and TRBJ1-6; D is unclear. The CDR3 extends over 15 amino acids. The V end lost 2 bases, the J end lost 4 bases, and 9 bases lay between the germline ends. The germline V gene has CDR1 SEHNR and CDR2 FQNEAQ (reference sequence). The CDR3 DNA follows: TGTGCCAGCAGCTTATCTGTAGAATATAATTCACCCCTCCACTTT. Translated: CASSLSVEYNSPLHF.

This clonotype was seen more than once but under ten times. The chain recombines TRBV12-3 or TRBV12-4 with TRBJ2-5; 9 nucleotides match TRBD1. Trimming took 6 bases from V and 2 from J; bases not matched to a gene: 7. The CDR3 is made up of 15 amino acids. CDR3 region: CASSLTGGLQETQYF. In DNA, the CDR3 is TGTGCCAGCAGCTTAACAGGGGGCCTTCAAGAGACCCAGTACTTC.

In regard to this clonotype: This may stem from a read error, because a much larger clone lies one nucleotide away. A read error is likely, as this CDR3 ends without the conserved phenylalanine or tryptophan. The chain recombines TRBV4-1 with TRBJ2-1; TRBD2 aligns across 7 bases. The CDR3 extends over 14 amino acids. The germline CDR1 and CDR2 sequences are MGHRA and YSYEKL. J was trimmed by 7 bases and V by 4 bases; bases with no gene match: 7. The CDR3 DNA is TGCGCCAGCAGCCCTCTACTAGCGTGGAATGAGCAGTTCTAC. Translation gives CASSPLLAWNEQFY.

This clonotype was recorded at least ten times. The rearrangement uses TRBV27 and TRBJ1-5; weak D call: TRBD1 (6 bases). CDR1 MNHEY and CDR2 SMNVEV come from the germline V gene (reference sequence). The CDR3 runs to 15 residues. V lost 3 bases, J lost 4 bases, and 13 bases lay in between. The CDR3 loop reads CASSFTTGQNQPQHF. CDR3 sequence (DNA): TGTGCCAGCAGTTTTACGACAGGACAGAATCAGCCCCAGCATTTT.

This clonotype occurred a few times. The gene calls are TRBV7-9 and TRBJ2-3; the D is unclear. The CDR3 totals 14 residues. The germline gives CDR1 SEHNR, CDR2 FQNEAQ (reference sequence). Trimming took 1 base from V and 4 from J, leaving 9 bases between them. CDR3 DNA: TGTGCCAGCAGCTTAGTACGCGCAGCAGATACGCAGTATTTT. Amino acids: CASSLVRAADTQYF.

This clonotype has ten or more counts. The chain carries TRBV6-5 and TRBJ2-3, with D tentatively TRBD2 (6 bases). This CDR3 is built from 14 residues. V gave up 4 bases and J gave up 2 bases, with 10 bases separating them. Germline V gene data show CDR1 as MNHEY and CDR2 as SVGAGI. CDR3 coding DNA: TGTGCCAGCAGTTCACTAGCTGCCACAGATACGCAGTATTTT. This codes for CASSSLAATDTQYF.

In its sample, this clonotype was seen many times. V gene TRBV6-5 combines with J gene TRBJ2-3, with D possibly matching TRBD2 (5 bases). CDR3 length: 14 amino acids. Germline values: CDR1 MNHEY, CDR2 SVGAGI. The V end lost 8 bases, the J end lost 4 bases, and 16 bases lay between the germline ends. CDR3 nucleotides: TGTGCCAGCGGGCCAACTAGTGGGCCAGATACGCAGTATTTT. Translating gives CASGPTSGPDTQYF.

This clonotype was detected ten times or more. This chain uses TRBV12-3 or TRBV12-4 with TRBJ1-4; no reliable D call. This CDR3 spans 14 amino acids. The V end lost 5 bases, the J end lost 5 bases, and 12 bases lay between the germline ends. CDR3: CASSAQLTNEKLFF. The CDR3 region has the DNA TGTGCCAGCAGTGCACAGCTAACCAATGAAAAACTGTTTTTT.

This clonotype has just a few counts. The chain links TRBV6-1 to TRBJ2-1; the match to TRBD1 covers 7 bases. Germline assignment: CDR1 MNHNS and CDR2 SASEGT. The CDR3 is 17 amino acids. Unmatched junction bases numbered 10, after V lost 3 bases and J lost 2 bases. For the CDR3, the DNA is TGTGCCAGCAGTGAGTTTGGCTGGGACAGAACCTACAATGAGCAGTTCTTC. It is translated as CASSEFGWDRTYNEQFF.

This clonotype was detected many times. J is TRBJ1-3 and V is TRBV5-1; possible D gene TRBD1, 6 bases. Germline lookup yields CDR1 SGHRS and CDR2 YFSETQ. This CDR3 is 16 amino acids long. With 4 bases removed from V and 0 bases from J, the gap between germline ends came to 14 bases. In DNA, the CDR3 is TGCGCCAGCAGCCTCGACAGGACTCCCTCTGGAAACACCATATATTTT. Its translation: CASSLDRTPSGNTIYF.

This clonotype has only one observation. An end of the junction differs from the germline gene, which may be a read error. V usage is TRBV5-6 and J usage is TRBJ1-5; no definite D call. The V gene's germline CDR1 is SGHDT and CDR2 YYEEEE. This CDR3 has 14 residues. As DNA, the CDR3 is TGTGCCGGCAGCTTGAAGTATAGCAATCAGCCCCAGCATTTT. This translates into CAGSLKYSNQPQHF.

Details on this clonotype: A clone one base away is much larger, so this may be a read error. The V call is TRBV29-1, the J call TRBJ2-3, with D unclear. The CDR3 is 13 residues long. V was cut by 6 bases and J by 1 base, with 11 bases left in between. Germline assignment: CDR1 SQVTM and CDR2 ANQGSEA. The CDR3 loop is CSVFPRGTDTQYF. In nucleotides, the CDR3 is TGCAGCGTGTTTCCGAGAGGCACAGATACGCAGTATTTT.

The rearrangement uses TRBV4-3 and TRBJ1-4; D is unresolved. V lost 1 base and J lost 6, with 12 bases in between. The CDR3 length is 15 residues. Looked up from germline, CDR1 is LGHNA and CDR2 is YSLEER. CDR3: CASSQALGHHEKLFF. DNA for the CDR3: TGCGCCAGCAGCCAAGCTCTGGGCCATCATGAAAAACTGTTTTTT.

This clonotype was observed at least ten times. The chain recombines TRBV7-9 with TRBJ2-2, with 8 nucleotides matching TRBD1. This CDR3 contains 19 residues. The V and J ends lost 2 bases and 6 bases, in that order; junction bases with no gene match: 17. The V gene's germline CDR1 is SEHNR and CDR2 FQNEAQ (reference sequence). Here the CDR3 DNA reads TGTGCCAGCAGCTTATGGGGGACGACAGGGGCGCGCCTTCCCGGGGAGCTGTTTTTT. This sequence encodes CASSLWGTTGARLPGELFF.

On this clonotype itself: Germline and junction disagree at one end, which may indicate a read error. The rearrangement joins TRBV7-9 to TRBJ2-1; D uncertain. The CDR3 runs 13 residues. Looked up from germline, CDR1 is SEHNR and CDR2 is FQNEAQ (reference sequence). In DNA form, the CDR3 reads TGTGCCAGCAGCTTAGCGTATATCAATGAGCAGCTCTTC. As protein: CASSLAYINEQLF.

This clonotype showed up many times. This rearrangement joins TRBV25-1 to TRBJ2-3, with a tentative D call TRBD2 (7 bases). Deletions cut 5 bases from V and 0 bases from J, with 15 bases between. The CDR3 totals 16 residues. Germline CDR1 is MGHDK and CDR2 is SYGVNS. CDR3 bases: TGTGCCAGCAGTAAGGGCGGGGGCCCTAGCACAGATACGCAGTATTTT. This codes for CASSKGGGPSTDTQYF.

Points on this clonotype: A clone one base away is much larger, so this may be a read error. The gene calls are TRBV6-5 and TRBJ1-2; D perhaps matches TRBD1 (5 bases). Trimming left V 0 bases short and J 7 bases short, with 18 bases between. The CDR3 loop spans 16 amino acids. Per germline, CDR1 MNHEY and CDR2 SVGAGI. The CDR3 is CASSYSARRQGGGYTF. CDR3 in DNA: TGTGCCAGCAGTTACTCAGCCCGTCGGCAGGGAGGTGGCTACACCTTC.

This clonotype was picked up a small number of times. The chain is built from TRBV4-3 and TRBJ1-2; no firm D call. The CDR3 is 14 amino acids. CDR1 is LGHNA and CDR2 is YSLEER in the germline V gene. The V end lost 0 bases, the J end lost 9 bases, and 14 bases lay between the germline ends. CDR3 DNA sequence: TGCGCCAGCAGCCAAGATCGCGGACTGGATCGCTACACCTTC. Its translation is CASSQDRGLDRYTF.

As for this clonotype: A clone one base away is much larger, so this may be a read error. The J gene is TRBJ1-4, the V gene TRBV4-1; 8 nucleotides agree with TRBD1. V dropped 4 bases and J dropped 7; count of bases not matched to a gene: 11. The CDR3 extends over 16 amino acids. CDR1 and CDR2 from the germline V gene are MGHRA and YSYEKL. The CDR3 DNA sequence: TGCGCCAGCAGCCTGCCGGTGACAGGGGCTGTTGAAAAACTGTTTTTT. Residues: CASSLPVTGAVEKLFF.

This clonotype showed up just a few times. V is TRBV6-5 and J is TRBJ2-7; the D gene is possibly TRBD2 (5 bases). Trimming took 5 bases from V and 9 from J, leaving 11 bases between them. The CDR3 contains 11 residues. Germline CDR1 reads MNHEY; CDR2 reads SVGAGI. The CDR3 reads CASSVGSGQYF. CDR3 coding DNA: TGTGCCAGCAGTGTAGGGAGCGGGCAGTACTTC.

The V gene is TRBV24-1, the J gene TRBJ2-3; the D is unclear. Looked up from germline, CDR1 is KGHDR and CDR2 is SFDVKD. This CDR3 is 13 amino acids long. V was trimmed by 6 bases and J by 5 bases, leaving 11 bases between them. The CDR3 DNA reads as TGTGCCACCAGTAATCCCCCCGTAGATACGCAGTATTTT. Protein product: CATSNPPVDTQYF.

This clonotype was seen many times. J is TRBJ2-7 and V is TRBV7-9; TRBD1 agrees at 8 bases. CDR1 and CDR2 from the germline V gene are SEHNR and FQNEAQ (reference sequence). Trimming at V came to 5 bases and at J to 2 bases, leaving 5 bases not matched to a gene. This CDR3 contains 14 residues. The CDR3 loop reads CASSPAGQAYEQYF. The CDR3 nucleotides read TGTGCCAGCAGCCCGGCGGGACAGGCCTACGAGCAGTACTTC.